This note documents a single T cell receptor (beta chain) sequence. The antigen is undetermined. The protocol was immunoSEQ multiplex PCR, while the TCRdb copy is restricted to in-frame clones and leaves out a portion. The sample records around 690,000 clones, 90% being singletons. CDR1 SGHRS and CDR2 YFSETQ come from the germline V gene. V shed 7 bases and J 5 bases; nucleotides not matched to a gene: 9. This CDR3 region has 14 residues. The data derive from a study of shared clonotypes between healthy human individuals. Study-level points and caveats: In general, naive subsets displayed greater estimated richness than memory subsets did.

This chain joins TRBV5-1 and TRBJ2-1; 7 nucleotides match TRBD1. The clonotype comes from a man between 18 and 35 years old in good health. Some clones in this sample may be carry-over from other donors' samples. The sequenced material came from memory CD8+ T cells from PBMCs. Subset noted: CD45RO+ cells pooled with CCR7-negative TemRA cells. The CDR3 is CASGFRQGHNEQFF. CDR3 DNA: TGCGCCAGCGGGTTCCGACAGGGTCACAATGAGCAGTTCTTC.